One and the same sample provided the 19 T cell receptor beta chains below, sequenced in a study of blood T cell repertoires in COVID-19. Method: immunoSEQ multiplex PCR; TCRdb's copy keeps in-frame clones and lacks some. The sample has 150,000 to 200,000 clones, around 85% seen once. The specimen sequenced was peripheral blood. The source of these receptors is a man between 60 and 75 years old with acute or convalescent COVID-19.

A few counts support this clone. This sequence joins TRBV5-5 and TRBJ2-5; 7 nucleotides match TRBD1. This CDR3 region has 14 residues. V lost 3 bases and J lost 4; bases outside the gene matches: 6. From germline, CDR1 is SGHKS and CDR2 YYEKEE (reference sequence). DNA of the CDR3: TGTGCCAGCAGCTCCCGACAGGGCGGAGAGACCCAGTACTTC. Translation: CASSSRQGGETQYF.

The chain links TRBV18 to TRBJ2-7; 8 positions agree with TRBD1. Germline V gene data show CDR1 as KGHSH and CDR2 as LQKENI. Trimming at V came to 2 bases and at J to 2 bases, leaving 8 bases not matched to a gene. The CDR3 is 16 residues long. The CDR3: CASSPGVYRGAYEQYF. CDR3 nucleotides: TGTGCCAGCTCACCAGGGGTTTACAGGGGGGCCTACGAGCAGTACTTC.

The chain is built from TRBV19 and TRBJ2-5; 9 positions match TRBD2. CDR1 and CDR2 from the germline V gene are LNHDA and SQIVND (reference sequence). The CDR3 is made up of 16 amino acids. After removal of 5 bases from V and 5 bases from J, the junction contained 12 bases not matched to a gene. CDR3 sequence (DNA): TGTGCCAGTAGTTCCCGGAATAGCGGGAGAGGGGAGACCCAGTACTTC. It specifies CASSSRNSGRGETQYF.

J is TRBJ1-2 and V is TRBV12-3 or TRBV12-4, with a weak D call TRBD1 (5 bases). V lost 3 bases, J lost 4 bases, and 9 bases lay in between. The CDR3 length is 13 residues. The CDR3 spells CASSLEGAYGYTF. Written as DNA, the CDR3 is TGTGCCAGCAGTTTGGAAGGGGCCTATGGCTACACCTTC.

The gene calls are TRBV5-5 and TRBJ1-2; D not resolved. The germline V and J ends were trimmed by 0 bases and 3 bases, with 9 bases remaining between them. CDR3 length equals 14 residues. Germline V gene lookup returns CDR1 SGHKS and CDR2 YYEKEE (reference sequence). CDR3 residues: CASSLGGVDYGYTF. Here the CDR3 DNA reads TGTGCCAGCAGCTTGGGCGGTGTAGACTATGGCTACACCTTC.

The rearrangement links TRBV4-2 to TRBJ2-3; D is undetermined. The CDR3 is made up of 12 amino acids. V was clipped by 1 base and J by 6 bases, with 5 bases between them. The germline CDR1 and CDR2 sequences are LGHNA and YNFKEQ. Here the CDR3 DNA reads TGTGCCAGCAGCCAAGCGGGTGATACGCAGTATTTT. Translating it yields CASSQAGDTQYF.

V gene TRBV14 combines with J gene TRBJ1-1, with D hard to call. Trimming left V 4 bases short and J 3 bases short, with 9 bases between. The germline V gene encodes CDR1 SGHDN and CDR2 FVKESK. CDR3 size: 13 residues. CDR3 loop: CASSLQLDTEAFF. The CDR3 DNA is TGTGCCAGCAGCCTACAGCTCGACACTGAAGCTTTCTTT.

V is TRBV6-6 and J is TRBJ2-7; D is perhaps TRBD1 (6 bases). Between the trimmed V and J ends, which lost 5 bases and 5 bases, there was a span of 10 bases. This CDR3 comprises 12 residues. The V gene's germline CDR1 is MNHNY and CDR2 SVGAGI (reference sequence). CDR3 DNA: TGTGCCAGCAGTCCTACAGGGAACGAGCAGTACTTC. Translating it yields CASSPTGNEQYF.

The V gene is TRBV11-3, the J gene TRBJ2-5, with D unresolved. Germline loops: CDR1 SGHNT, CDR2 YENEEA. Trimming pared 1 base from V and 2 bases from J, leaving 8 bases between. This CDR3 is built from 14 residues. Written as DNA, the CDR3 is TGTGCCAGCAGCTTAGGGTTCCGGCAAGAGACCCAGTACTTC. Residues: CASSLGFRQETQYF. The full variable domain, with the rest looked up from reference TRBV11-3 and TRBJ2-5, is EAGVVQSPRYKIIEKKQPVAFWCNPISGHNTLYWYLQNLGQGPELLIRYENEEAVDDSQLPKDRFSAERLKGVDSTLKIQPAELGDSAVYLCASSLGFRQETQYFGPGTRLLVL.

The V and J genes are TRBV29-1 and TRBJ2-1; 9 nucleotides line up with TRBD1. The V segment lost 5 bases and the J segment 2 bases; nucleotides outside the gene matches: 4. The CDR3 has 14 residues. The germline gives CDR1 SQVTM, CDR2 ANQGSEA. For the CDR3, the DNA is TGCAGCGTTAATCGACAGGGGGCCTACAATGAGCAGTTCTTC. This gives the protein CSVNRQGAYNEQFF.

The V gene is TRBV5-1, the J gene TRBJ1-4; TRBD1 is a possible D gene (6 bases). The CDR3 covers 13 residues. Germline V gene lookup returns CDR1 SGHRS and CDR2 YFSETQ. Trimming cost V 3 bases and J 5 bases, with 8 bases left between them. Here the CDR3 reads CASSSGQNEKLFF. The CDR3, as DNA: TGCGCCAGCAGCTCAGGACAGAATGAAAAACTGTTTTTT.

The chain links TRBV7-3 to TRBJ2-1, with TRBD2 matching 8 bases. The trim removed 0 bases at V and 4 bases at J, leaving 8 bases unmatched. Germline CDR1 reads SGHTA; CDR2 reads FQGTGA. The CDR3 consists of 17 residues. This CDR3 reads CASSLTPGSGSYNEQFF. As DNA, the CDR3 is TGTGCCAGCAGCTTAACGCCTGGGAGCGGGAGTTACAATGAGCAGTTCTTC.

The chain employs TRBV10-3 and TRBJ1-1; D remains ambiguous. The germline V gene has CDR1 ENHRY and CDR2 SYGVKD. This CDR3 comprises 13 residues. Trimming shortened V by 5 bases and J by 0 bases, and 7 bases separated the two germline ends. The CDR3 coding sequence is TGTGCCATCAGTAAGGAGCTGAACACTGAAGCTTTCTTT. Residues: CAISKELNTEAFF.

The CDR3 region is CASSWALGSNYGYTF. The CDR3 DNA follows: TGTGCCAGCAGTTGGGCCCTTGGCAGTAACTATGGCTACACCTTC. The chain recombines TRBV28 with TRBJ1-2; unclear D gene. Per the germline V gene, CDR1 is MDHEN and CDR2 is SYDVKM. CDR3 length: 15 amino acids. The germline V and J ends were trimmed by 4 bases and 1 base, with 13 bases remaining between them.

The rearrangement joins TRBV23-1 to TRBJ2-3; D possibly corresponds to TRBD1 (6 bases). TRBV23-1 is marked as an open reading frame, function uncertain. V was cut by 2 bases and J by 4 bases, with 16 bases left in between. This CDR3 is built from 16 residues. The DNA for the CDR3 is TGCGCCAGCAGTCAACAATCTACAGGGAGACCAGATACGCAGTATTTT. Translated, it gives CASSQQSTGRPDTQYF.

The chain has TRBV29-1 and TRBJ1-4, with D maybe TRBD1 (6 bases). CDR1 SQVTM and CDR2 ANQGSEA come from the germline V gene. With 4 bases removed from V and 4 bases from J, the gap between germline ends came to 10 bases. The CDR3 covers 13 residues. The CDR3 DNA is TGCAGCGTTGTAGGGGGTTTTAATGAAAAACTGTTTTTT. Its protein is CSVVGGFNEKLFF.

The chain uses TRBV10-3 and TRBJ2-4, with D possibly matching TRBD1 (5 bases). Germline loops: CDR1 ENHRY, CDR2 SYGVKD. V dropped 5 bases and J dropped 8 bases, with 16 bases sitting between them. CDR3 length: 14 amino acids. DNA for the CDR3: TGTGCCATCAGTTCAAACCAGGGTAGGGACATTCAGTACTTC. Translation: CAISSNQGRDIQYF.

The rearrangement uses TRBV28 and TRBJ1-2; D uncertain. The CDR3 extends over 14 amino acids. Germline V gene sequence: CDR1 MDHEN, CDR2 SYDVKM. V was cut by 8 bases and J by 8 bases, with 21 bases left in between. The CDR3 sequence: CASRPDNSPWGYTF. The CDR3 DNA is TGTGCCAGCCGCCCCGACAACTCTCCTTGGGGCTACACCTTC.

The chain employs TRBV4-1 and TRBJ1-5, with D tentatively TRBD1 (5 bases). The V end was cut by 3 bases, the J end by 6 bases, with 12 bases between. This CDR3 has 14 amino acids. CDR1 MGHRA and CDR2 YSYEKL come from the germline V gene. The CDR3 loop is CASSHRVRRQPQHF. Written as DNA, the CDR3 is TGCGCCAGCAGCCACAGGGTACGGCGTCAGCCCCAGCATTTT.